The next 25 T cell receptor beta chains were all read from a single sample in a study of control samples from healthy donors and cancer patients. Repertoires were generated with immunoSEQ multiplex PCR, while TCRdb's copy carries only in-frame clones and drops some. The sample lists some 150,000 clones; around 92% were seen once. Sequencing was carried out using blood. The receptors were sampled from a man aged 30-40 years in good health.

CDR3 sequence (DNA): TGTGCCACCAGCAGATCATTCGCGGATGGGAATTCACCCCTCCACTTT. Amino acid sequence: CATSRSFADGNSPLHF. V is TRBV15 and J is TRBJ1-6, with D unresolved. The germline V and J ends were trimmed by 2 bases and 7 bases, with 15 bases remaining between them. CDR1 and CDR2 (germline): LNHNV, YYDKDF (reference sequence). The CDR3 sequence is 16 residues long.

V gene TRBV19 combines with J gene TRBJ1-2, with TRBD1 matching over 8 bases. The J segment lost 8 bases and the V segment lost 5 bases, leaving 10 bases of the junction unmatched. The CDR3 totals 14 residues. Germline V CDR1 and CDR2: LNHDA, SQIVND (reference sequence). In nucleotides, the CDR3 is TGTGCCAGTAGTTTTGGACAGGGCATGAGAGGCTACACCTTC. It codes for CASSFGQGMRGYTF.

This chain uses TRBV19 with TRBJ1-1; D is undetermined. The germline V gene encodes CDR1 LNHDA and CDR2 SQIVND (reference sequence). The CDR3 runs 14 residues. With 5 bases removed from V and 6 bases from J, the gap between germline ends came to 16 bases. This CDR3 reads CASSEQIGVPEAFF. CDR3 bases: TGTGCCAGTAGTGAACAGATTGGAGTCCCTGAAGCTTTCTTT. Looking up the rest from reference TRBV19 and TRBJ1-1 gives the full variable domain: DGGITQSPKYLFRKEGQNVTLSCEQNLNHDAMYWYRQDPGQGLRLIYYSQIVNDFQKGDIAEGYSVSREKKESFPLTVTSAQKNPTAFYLCASSEQIGVPEAFFGQGTRLTVV.

The rearrangement links TRBV27 to TRBJ1-6; D gene uncertain. The CDR3 spans 15 residues. V was cut by 3 bases and J by 6 bases, with 12 bases left in between. Germline CDR1 MNHEY, CDR2 SMNVEV (reference sequence). The CDR3 here is CASSFQASFNSPLHF. DNA for the CDR3: TGTGCCAGCAGTTTTCAAGCCAGCTTTAATTCACCCCTCCACTTT.

This clone occurred once. The chain joins TRBV19 to TRBJ1-4; the D is unclear. Trimming removed 5 bases at V and 4 bases at J, with 8 bases between. The germline V gene encodes CDR1 LNHDA and CDR2 SQIVND (reference sequence). The CDR3 is made up of 13 amino acids. The CDR3 is CASSVRRNEKLFF. CDR3 DNA sequence: TGTGCCAGTAGTGTGCGGCGTAATGAAAAACTGTTTTTT. Full variable domain (remainder filled in from reference TRBV19 and TRBJ1-4): DGGITQSPKYLFRKEGQNVTLSCEQNLNHDAMYWYRQDPGQGLRLIYYSQIVNDFQKGDIAEGYSVSREKKESFPLTVTSAQKNPTAFYLCASSVRRNEKLFFGSGTQLSVL.

This chain links TRBV9 with TRBJ2-5; D uncertain. The CDR3 has 13 residues. Looked up from germline, CDR1 is SGDLS and CDR2 is YYNGEE. The V end was cut by 4 bases, the J end by 4 bases, with 11 bases between. CDR3 coding DNA: TGTGCCAGCAGCCCCACTTGGGGAGAGACCCAGTACTTC. The encoded protein is CASSPTWGETQYF.

The chain employs TRBV11-2 and TRBJ1-2, with 9 bases that match TRBD1. The CDR3 consists of 15 residues. Germline-derived CDR1 and CDR2 are SGHAT and FQNNGV. Losses at the gene ends were 6 bases for V and 3 bases for J; bases not matched to a gene: 8. The DNA for the CDR3 is TGTGCCAGCAGTTTGAACAGGGGGCGCGACTATGGCTACACCTTC. Amino acid sequence: CASSLNRGRDYGYTF.

The CDR3 sequence is CASSLSPGTEAFF. The CDR3 DNA is TGTGCCAGCAGCTTATCCCCTGGCACTGAAGCTTTCTTT. The chain combines TRBV11-2 with TRBJ1-1; D remains unclear. V lost 2 bases and J lost 4, with 8 bases in between. The germline V gene encodes CDR1 SGHAT and CDR2 FQNNGV. The CDR3 runs to 13 residues.

The V and J genes are TRBV2 and TRBJ2-1; D unresolved. Trimming shortened V by 6 bases and J by 10 bases, and 25 bases separated the two germline ends. The CDR3 contains 16 residues. CDR1 SNHLY and CDR2 FYNNEI come from the germline V gene. CDR3 sequence reads: CASRDSRNTGVGEQFF. The CDR3 DNA reads as TGTGCCAGCAGAGATTCCCGAAACACTGGAGTCGGGGAGCAGTTCTTC. The variable domain in full, with the rest retrieved from reference TRBV2 and TRBJ2-1, is EPEVTQTPSHQVTQMGQEVILRCVPISNHLYFYWYRQILGQKVEFLVSFYNNEISEKSEIFDDQFSVERPDGSNFTLKIRSTKLEDSAMYFCASRDSRNTGVGEQFFGPGTRLTVL.

V is TRBV5-1 and J is TRBJ1-1; no reliable D call. The V and J ends lost 3 bases and 2 bases respectively, with 8 bases between them. The germline gives CDR1 SGHRS, CDR2 YFSETQ. The CDR3 is 13 amino acids. This CDR3 reads CASSSALNTEAFF. In DNA form, the CDR3 reads TGCGCCAGCAGCTCAGCCTTAAACACTGAAGCTTTCTTT.

J is TRBJ2-7 and V is TRBV4-1, with D maybe TRBD2 (6 bases). Trimming pared 1 base from V and 6 bases from J, leaving 13 bases between. The CDR3 is 14 residues long. Per germline, CDR1 MGHRA and CDR2 YSYEKL. In DNA, the CDR3 is TGCGCCAGCAGCCAAGCCGGGGGTTCGGGCGAGCAGTACTTC. Its translation is CASSQAGGSGEQYF.

V usage is TRBV7-9 and J usage is TRBJ2-4; D could derive from TRBD1 or TRBD2 (5 bases each). CDR1 SEHNR and CDR2 FQNEAQ come from the germline V gene (reference sequence). The CDR3 extends over 13 amino acids. Trimming stripped 3 bases from V and 6 bases from J, with 9 bases between. This chain's CDR3 is CASSFPRGNIQYF. CDR3 DNA sequence: TGTGCCAGCAGCTTCCCGAGGGGAAACATTCAGTACTTC.

The chain recombines TRBV10-2 with TRBJ1-5, with TRBD1 identical over 7 bases. The CDR3 sequence is 14 residues long. Per the germline V gene, CDR1 is WSHSY and CDR2 is SAAADI. V lost 6 bases and J lost 7; bases outside the gene matches: 9. The CDR3 spells CASRGDSGVQPQHF. DNA of the CDR3: TGCGCCAGCAGGGGGGACAGTGGAGTGCAGCCCCAGCATTTT.

This sequence joins TRBV7-2 and TRBJ2-7; D remains unclear. CDR1 is SGHTA and CDR2 is FQGNSA in the germline V gene. The V end was cut by 4 bases, the J end by 0 bases, with 7 bases between. The CDR3 totals 13 residues. The CDR3 bases are TGTGCCAGCAGCTATTATACCTCCTACGAGCAGTACTTC. Translating gives CASSYYTSYEQYF.

The chain employs TRBV19 and TRBJ2-7, with D possibly matching TRBD2 (5 bases). The CDR3 runs 13 residues. Germline assignment: CDR1 LNHDA and CDR2 SQIVND (reference sequence). Deletions cut 3 bases from V and 1 base from J, with 7 bases between. Here the CDR3 DNA reads TGTGCCAGTAGTATCGGGGATTCCTACGAGCAGTACTTC. This encodes CASSIGDSYEQYF.

This sequence joins TRBV7-2 and TRBJ1-4; no clear D. CDR3 size: 16 residues. Trimming took 2 bases from V and 5 from J, leaving 15 bases between them. Germline values: CDR1 SGHTA, CDR2 FQGNSA. CDR3 region: CASSLWAVRSNEKLFF. Written as DNA, the CDR3 is TGTGCCAGCAGCTTATGGGCGGTGCGGTCGAATGAAAAACTGTTTTTT. The entire variable domain, with the rest obtained from reference TRBV7-2 and TRBJ1-4, is as follows: GAGVSQSPSNKVTEKGKDVELRCDPISGHTALYWYRQSLGQGLEFLIYFQGNSAPDKSGLPSDRFSAERTGGSVSTLTIQRTQQEDSAVYLCASSLWAVRSNEKLFFGSGTQLSVL.

The gene calls are TRBV5-4 and TRBJ2-1; no firm D call. The CDR3 spans 12 residues. Trimming took off 1 base at V and 7 bases at J, with 6 bases between the two ends. The germline CDR1 and CDR2 sequences are SGHNT and YYREEE (reference sequence). The CDR3, as DNA: TGTGCCAGCAGCTTGACCGGGAATGAGCAGTTCTTC. Amino acids: CASSLTGNEQFF.

Remarks on this clone: The sample holds other DNA sequences that translate to the same CDR3. This chain links TRBV5-1 with TRBJ2-3; tentatively, D is TRBD1 or TRBD2 (5 bases each). The germline gives CDR1 SGHRS, CDR2 YFSETQ. V gave up 0 bases and J gave up 2 bases, with 10 bases separating them. This CDR3 is built from 15 residues. The CDR3 loop is CASSLVGDDTDTQYF. The CDR3 DNA sequence: TGCGCCAGCAGCTTGGTGGGGGATGACACAGATACGCAGTATTTT. Full variable domain (missing parts from reference TRBV5-1 and TRBJ2-3): KAGVTQTPRYLIKTRGQQVTLSCSPISGHRSVSWYQQTPGQGLQFLFEYFSETQRNKGNFPGRFSGRQFSNSRSEMNVSTLELGDSALYLCASSLVGDDTDTQYFGPGTRLTVL.

The CDR3 DNA reads TGTGCCAGCAGCTTAGGGAGCACTGAAGCTTTCTTT. The encoded protein is CASSLGSTEAFF. The chain carries TRBV7-2 and TRBJ1-1; D not resolved. V was trimmed by 1 base and J by 4 bases, leaving 4 bases between them. The CDR3 has 12 amino acids. Per germline, CDR1 SGHTA and CDR2 FQGNSA.

The rearrangement links TRBV28 to TRBJ1-1; D is ambiguous. The CDR3 sequence is 16 residues long. V lost 2 bases and J 0 bases, leaving 13 bases between the germline ends. From germline, CDR1 is MDHEN and CDR2 SYDVKM. The CDR3 sequence is CASSLTAQTMNTEAFF. The CDR3 DNA reads TGTGCCAGCAGTTTAACGGCACAGACCATGAACACTGAAGCTTTCTTT.

V usage is TRBV6-6 and J usage is TRBJ1-6; D is unresolved. Germline V gives CDR1 MNHNY, CDR2 SVGAGI (reference sequence). V gave up 8 bases and J gave up 10 bases, with 12 bases separating them. This CDR3 has 12 residues. CDR3: CASLSAGSPLHF. CDR3 bases: TGTGCCAGCCTATCGGCGGGATCACCCCTCCACTTT.

V gene TRBV9 combines with J gene TRBJ2-1; no clear D gene. CDR3 length equals 14 residues. Germline values: CDR1 SGDLS, CDR2 YYNGEE. Trimming pared 4 bases from V and 0 bases from J, leaving 8 bases between. The CDR3 loop is CASSPSSSYNEQFF. CDR3 nucleotides: TGTGCCAGCAGCCCGAGCAGCTCCTACAATGAGCAGTTCTTC. The entire variable domain, with the rest obtained from reference TRBV9 and TRBJ2-1, is as follows: DSGVTQTPKHLITATGQRVTLRCSPRSGDLSVYWYQQSLDQGLQFLIQYYNGEERAKGNILERFSAQQFPDLHSELNLSSLELGDSALYFCASSPSSSYNEQFFGPGTRLTVL.

The chain links TRBV2 to TRBJ2-1; 7 bases match TRBD2. V lost 3 bases, J lost 1 base, and 0 bases stayed unmatched. The CDR3 consists of 14 residues. Germline values: CDR1 SNHLY, CDR2 FYNNEI. The CDR3, as DNA: TGTGCCAGCAGTGACGGGGGGTCCTACAATGAGCAGTTCTTC. Protein sequence: CASSDGGSYNEQFF.

The sample holds one count of this clone. The chain uses TRBV20-1 and TRBJ1-5, with 10 bases aligning to TRBD1. V dropped 3 bases and J dropped 0; count of bases not matched to a gene: 11. This CDR3 contains 18 residues. Germline V gene lookup returns CDR1 DFQATT and CDR2 SNEGSKA (reference sequence). CDR3 sequence reads: CSASAARTGGFSNQPQHF. In DNA, the CDR3 is TGCAGTGCTAGTGCCGCTCGGACAGGGGGGTTTAGCAATCAGCCCCAGCATTTT.

V is TRBV7-8 and J is TRBJ1-4; 8 nucleotides align to TRBD1. Per germline, CDR1 SGHVS and CDR2 FQNEAQ. The CDR3 has 18 amino acids. V gave up 5 bases and J gave up 3 bases; unmatched junction bases: 14. CDR3 in amino acids: CASSLGRRGRRANEKLFF. The CDR3 region has the DNA TGTGCCAGCAGCCTGGGGCGCAGGGGGCGCAGGGCTAATGAAAAACTGTTTTTT.